Shown below are 23 T cell receptor beta chains from a single sample sequenced in a study of tumour-infiltrating T cells in Burkitt lymphoma. TCRdb's copy holds only in-frame clones and misses some; the assay was immunoSEQ multiplex PCR. The top ten clones hold approximately 1.5% of a sample with 13,000 or so clones, 85% of them seen once. Specimen: tumor tissue. These receptors all stem from a human donor with diffuse large B-cell lymphoma.

V is TRBV4-1 and J is TRBJ2-1; the D is unclear. The CDR3 has 14 residues. The ends were cut back, 0 bases at V and 10 bases at J, with 13 bases in the middle. Germline V gene data show CDR1 as MGHRA and CDR2 as YSYEKL. The CDR3 DNA reads as TGCGCCAGCAGCCAAGATTCGGTTAAGAGGGAGCAGTTCTTC. Amino acids: CASSQDSVKREQFF.

The chain links TRBV27 to TRBJ1-4; D might be TRBD1 (5 bases). The V end lost 6 bases, the J end lost 8 bases, and 13 bases lay between the germline ends. Germline loops: CDR1 MNHEY, CDR2 SMNVEV (reference sequence). The CDR3 runs to 13 residues. The CDR3 loop reads CASSSQGTEKLFF. The DNA for the CDR3 is TGTGCCAGCAGCTCCCAGGGTACGGAAAAACTGTTTTTT.

This chain joins TRBV9 and TRBJ2-2; unclear D gene. The CDR3 extends over 13 amino acids. Trimming removed 0 bases at V and 6 bases at J, with 6 bases between. CDR1 SGDLS and CDR2 YYNGEE come from the germline V gene. The DNA for the CDR3 is TGTGCCAGCAGCGTAGACCTAGCCGGGGAGCTGTTTTTT. This encodes CASSVDLAGELFF.

The gene calls are TRBV27 and TRBJ2-3; TRBD2 matches 9 bases. The CDR3 runs 15 residues. The germline V gene has CDR1 MNHEY and CDR2 SMNVEV (reference sequence). The trim removed 3 bases at V and 1 base at J, leaving 2 bases unmatched. Written as DNA, the CDR3 is TGTGCCAGCAGTTTGGTAGCGGGAGGCACAGATACGCAGTATTTT. The encoded protein is CASSLVAGGTDTQYF.

The gene calls are TRBV5-1 and TRBJ2-2; 7 nucleotides match TRBD1. V was clipped by 6 bases and J by 1 base; unmatched bases: 3. The CDR3 totals 14 residues. Germline loops: CDR1 SGHRS, CDR2 YFSETQ. The CDR3 DNA follows: TGCGCCAGCAACCGGACAGGGAACACCGGGGAGCTGTTTTTT. It specifies CASNRTGNTGELFF.

The rearrangement links TRBV12-5 to TRBJ1-3; D is perhaps TRBD1 (6 bases). This CDR3 has 16 amino acids. CDR1 and CDR2 from the germline V gene are LGHNT and FRNRAP. The V end lost 0 bases, the J end lost 1 base, and 10 bases lay between the germline ends. CDR3 residues: CASGLVGGGSGNTIYF. CDR3 nucleotides: TGTGCTAGTGGTTTGGTCGGAGGGGGTTCTGGAAACACCATATATTTT.

CDR3: CAISDFTAEAFF. Here the CDR3 DNA reads TGTGCCATCAGTGATTTCACTGCTGAAGCTTTCTTT. The chain links TRBV10-3 to TRBJ1-1; no definite D call. The CDR3 runs to 12 residues. In germline, CDR1 is ENHRY, CDR2 SYGVKD. V gave up 3 bases and J gave up 6 bases, with 8 bases separating them.

This rearrangement joins TRBV10-3 to TRBJ1-2; a possible D gene is TRBD1 (6 bases). The CDR3 runs to 14 residues. Germline CDR1 ENHRY, CDR2 SYGVKD. Deletions cut 0 bases from V and 8 bases from J, with 13 bases between. The CDR3 reads CAISESGGGGGYTF. The CDR3 DNA reads as TGTGCCATCAGTGAGTCGGGAGGGGGAGGAGGCTACACCTTC.

V usage is TRBV29-1 and J usage is TRBJ2-5, with D unresolved. Germline CDR1 is SQVTM and CDR2 is ANQGSEA. The CDR3 loop spans 11 amino acids. The V end lost 4 bases, the J end lost 4 bases, and 7 bases lay between the germline ends. Here the CDR3 DNA reads TGCAGCGTTGTCAGCACAGAGACCCAGTACTTC. Translating it yields CSVVSTETQYF.

This clone was counted between two and nine times. This chain links TRBV27 with TRBJ2-7, with D possibly called TRBD1 or TRBD2 (5 bases each). Germline V lookup: CDR1 MNHEY, CDR2 SMNVEV (reference sequence). The CDR3 loop spans 14 amino acids. Trimming left V 2 bases short and J 5 bases short, with 13 bases between. The CDR3 DNA is TGTGCCAGCAGTTTAACTGGGGGATCCCACGAGCAGTACTTC. Translated: CASSLTGGSHEQYF.

The chain has TRBV29-1 and TRBJ1-1; D call uncertain. CDR1 is SQVTM, CDR2 ANQGSEA, per germline. The CDR3 length is 14 residues. Trimming took 4 bases from V and 1 from J, leaving 13 bases between them. CDR3 in DNA: TGCAGCGTTGGACCAGACGGACCGAACACTGAAGCTTTCTTT. Translating it yields CSVGPDGPNTEAFF.

This clone was counted between two and nine times. This sequence joins TRBV5-1 and TRBJ2-5; 10 bases are a match to TRBD1. Germline V gives CDR1 SGHRS, CDR2 YFSETQ. V lost 0 bases to trimming and J lost 6 bases; unmatched junction nucleotides: 5. This CDR3 is built from 15 residues. The DNA of the CDR3 is TGCGCCAGCAGCTTGGGGGACAGGGGAATGCAGACCCAGTACTTC. The encoded protein is CASSLGDRGMQTQYF.

The chain couples TRBV20-1 to TRBJ1-2, with D uncertain. The CDR3 has 11 residues. Germline V gives CDR1 DFQATT, CDR2 SNEGSKA (reference sequence). Here the CDR3 DNA reads TGCTCGACCGGGATTCAGGCTGGCTACACCTTC. Translation gives CSTGIQAGYTF.

The chain joins TRBV4-3 to TRBJ2-2; D not certain. In germline, CDR1 is LGHNA, CDR2 YSLEER. The CDR3 has 14 amino acids. The V and J ends lost 1 base and 6 bases respectively, with 9 bases between them. CDR3 sequence: CASSQGPVAGELFF. CDR3 sequence (DNA): TGCGCCAGCAGCCAAGGGCCAGTCGCCGGGGAGCTGTTTTTT.

The chain has TRBV19 and TRBJ1-1, with 9 bases fitting TRBD1. The CDR3 runs to 15 residues. The J segment lost 0 bases and the V segment lost 5 bases, leaving 4 bases of the junction unmatched. Germline CDR1 and CDR2: LNHDA and SQIVND (reference sequence). The CDR3 DNA reads TGTGCCAGTAGTCCACGGACAGGGGTGAACACTGAAGCTTTCTTT. It yields the protein CASSPRTGVNTEAFF.

The chain carries TRBV5-6 and TRBJ2-1; weak D call: TRBD2 (7 bases). The germline gives CDR1 SGHDT, CDR2 YYEEEE. The V and J ends lost 5 bases and 0 bases respectively, with 12 bases between them. The CDR3 has 15 amino acids. The CDR3 reads CASRRGPSSYNEQFF. In DNA form, the CDR3 reads TGTGCCAGCAGGCGGGGGCCGAGCTCCTACAATGAGCAGTTCTTC.

In DNA, the CDR3 is TGCGCCAGCAGCCAAGATCTCTGGGAGACCCAGTACTTC. Protein: CASSQDLWETQYF. The V gene is TRBV4-3, the J gene TRBJ2-5; D not certain. V shed 0 bases and J shed 5 bases, with 7 bases lying between them. The CDR3 consists of 13 residues. Germline lookup yields CDR1 LGHNA and CDR2 YSLEER.

V usage is TRBV10-3 and J usage is TRBJ1-2, with 9 positions matching TRBD1. Trimming removed 0 bases from V and 4 bases from J; junction bases left unmatched: 6. The CDR3 has 16 amino acids. Germline CDR1 ENHRY, CDR2 SYGVKD. The CDR3 loop is CAISESLGQGGYGYTF. The CDR3 region has the DNA TGTGCCATCAGTGAGTCCTTGGGACAGGGTGGCTATGGCTACACCTTC.

The chain's CDR3 is CATRTGGSDTQYF. The CDR3 DNA is TGTGCCACTAGAACAGGGGGCTCAGATACGCAGTATTTT. The chain is built from TRBV19 and TRBJ2-3; 9 nucleotides agree with TRBD1. The CDR3 has 13 residues. V gave up 10 bases and J gave up 4 bases; unmatched junction bases: 6. CDR1 and CDR2 (germline): LNHDA, SQIVND (reference sequence). The whole variable domain, filled in from reference TRBV19 and TRBJ2-3, reads DGGITQSPKYLFRKEGQNVTLSCEQNLNHDAMYWYRQDPGQGLRLIYYSQIVNDFQKGDIAEGYSVSREKKESFPLTVTSAQKNPTAFYLCATRTGGSDTQYFGPGTRLTVL.

This clone turned up a few times. The J gene is TRBJ2-5, the V gene TRBV5-1; 8 positions agree with TRBD2. Germline V gene lookup returns CDR1 SGHRS and CDR2 YFSETQ. The CDR3 consists of 14 residues. Germline trimming cut 3 bases from V and 3 bases from J; bases unmatched to any gene: 4. CDR3 amino acids: CASSSGGVEETQYF. Here the CDR3 DNA reads TGCGCCAGCAGCTCGGGGGGGGTGGAAGAGACCCAGTACTTC.

This clone appeared once. The chain recombines TRBV7-9 with TRBJ1-5; no reliable D call. Germline V gene lookup returns CDR1 SEHNR and CDR2 FQNEAQ (reference sequence). The CDR3 totals 15 residues. The V and J ends lost 0 bases and 1 base respectively, with 7 bases between them. CDR3 sequence reads: CASSLAGRSNQPQHF. The CDR3 coding sequence is TGTGCCAGCAGCTTAGCCGGACGGAGCAATCAGCCCCAGCATTTT.

J is TRBJ2-7 and V is TRBV18; D is unresolved. The CDR3 extends over 13 amino acids. Trimming took 0 bases from V and 6 from J, leaving 9 bases between them. Germline-derived CDR1 and CDR2 are KGHSH and LQKENI. CDR3 nucleotides: TGTGCCAGCTCACCACCGCCCCCGGCCGAGCAGTACTTC. Translating gives CASSPPPPAEQYF.

The chain is built from TRBV6-1 and TRBJ2-1, with D tentatively TRBD1 (6 bases). The CDR3 is 17 amino acids. The V gene's germline CDR1 is MNHNS and CDR2 SASEGT. Trimming shortened V by 0 bases and J by 10 bases, and 22 bases separated the two germline ends. CDR3 nucleotides: TGTGCCAGCAGTGAAGCGGGCCACAACCCAACAGGGAGCGAGCAGTTCTTC. Amino acids: CASSEAGHNPTGSEQFF.